This T cell receptor (beta chain) was recorded in a study of T cell responses to AZD1222 COVID-19 vaccine. Study-wide results and caveats: Among those given AZD1222, only five or six were seropositive at baseline. Regions 160-218 and 743-854 dominated among vaccine-associated CD4 TCRs spanning spike. Repertoires were collected only later (after the peak T cell response had occurred).

V was pared by 0 bases and J by 3 bases, with 2 bases between. Germline V lookup: CDR1 LGHDT, CDR2 YNNKEL (reference sequence). The CDR3 totals 13 residues. Clones were read by immunoSEQ multiplex PCR, and TCRdb kept only the in-frame ones, dropping some. The profile shows roughly 81,000 clones, 86% of them singletons. Remarks on this clone: Its antigen is as yet unknown. Other DNA sequences of this sample code for an identical CDR3.

The sample consisted of peripheral blood, taken on day 0 of AZD1222 vaccination. The chain uses TRBV3-1 (or the pseudogene TRBV3-2) and TRBJ2-2; D call uncertain. The sequence derives from an adult in good health. In DNA, the CDR3 is TGTGCCAGCAGCCAAGATCACACCGGGGAGCTGTTTTTT. It yields the protein CASSQDHTGELFF.